Presented here are 24 T cell receptor beta chains from one specimen sequenced in a study of CD8+ T cells in alopecia areata. As the sequencing template, cDNA was produced by extracting RNA and reverse transcribing it. Sequencing was performed with immunoSEQ multiplex PCR; in TCRdb, only in-frame clones are kept and a portion is missing. The sample yields about 98,000 clones, less than 50% seen once. Sequencing used CD4+ T cells sorted from blood. The receptors shown here come from a human donor with alopecia areata.

This clone was picked up a small number of times. The V and J genes are TRBV29-1 and TRBJ2-5, with unresolved D. Trimming stripped 6 bases from V and 2 bases from J, with 4 bases between. In germline, CDR1 is SQVTM, CDR2 ANQGSEA. The length of the CDR3 is 10 residues. The CDR3 spells CSVKQETQYF. As DNA, the CDR3 is TGCAGCGTAAAACAAGAGACCCAGTACTTC.

The V and J genes are TRBV30 and TRBJ2-7; no definite D call. Trimming took 4 bases from V and 1 from J, leaving 11 bases between them. Germline lookup yields CDR1 GTSNPN and CDR2 SVGIG (reference sequence). The CDR3 length is 13 residues. CDR3 sequence: CAWTSIGSYEQYF. Here the CDR3 DNA reads TGTGCCTGGACCTCGATAGGTTCCTACGAGCAGTACTTC. The full variable domain, in which reference TRBV30 and TRBJ2-7 provide the parts outside the CDR3, is SQTIHQWPATLVQPVGSPLSLECTVEGTSNPNLYWYRQAAGRGLQLLFYSVGIGQISSEVPQNLSASRPQDRQFILSSKKLLLSDSGFYLCAWTSIGSYEQYFGPGTRLTVT.

This clone was recorded a few times. The chain carries TRBV7-2 and TRBJ2-4; D perhaps matches TRBD1 (6 bases). The V end lost 1 base, the J end lost 0 bases, and 7 bases lay between the germline ends. The CDR3 covers 15 residues. Looked up from germline, CDR1 is SGHTA and CDR2 is FQGNSA. The CDR3 region has the DNA TGTGCCAGCAGCTTAGGGGGGCCAGCCAAAAACATTCAGTACTTC. It codes for CASSLGGPAKNIQYF.

The V gene is TRBV29-1, the J gene TRBJ2-7, with D possibly being TRBD1 or TRBD2 (5 bases each). CDR3 size: 13 residues. The V gene lost 3 bases and the J gene lost 1 base, with 10 bases spanning the gap. From germline, CDR1 is SQVTM and CDR2 ANQGSEA. The CDR3 is CSVDSGPSYEQYF. Written as DNA, the CDR3 is TGCAGCGTTGATTCGGGGCCATCCTACGAGCAGTACTTC.

This clone was picked up a small number of times. The J gene is TRBJ2-5, the V gene TRBV29-1; possibly TRBD1 for D (6 bases). CDR1 and CDR2 from the germline V gene are SQVTM and ANQGSEA. V was pared by 6 bases and J by 3 bases, with 17 bases between. This CDR3 spans 14 amino acids. The CDR3 bases are TGCAGCGTCGCCCGGGACATTTACGAAGAGACCCAGTACTTC. Amino acids: CSVARDIYEETQYF.

This chain joins TRBV30 and TRBJ2-1; the match to TRBD2 covers 8 bases. Germline V gives CDR1 GTSNPN, CDR2 SVGIG (reference sequence). This CDR3 has 15 residues. V lost 2 bases and J lost 0; bases outside the gene matches: 3. The CDR3: CAWSREGLSYNEQFF. The DNA for the CDR3 is TGTGCCTGGAGTCGGGAGGGCCTCTCCTACAATGAGCAGTTCTTC. Variable domain in full (rest from reference TRBV30 and TRBJ2-1): SQTIHQWPATLVQPVGSPLSLECTVEGTSNPNLYWYRQAAGRGLQLLFYSVGIGQISSEVPQNLSASRPQDRQFILSSKKLLLSDSGFYLCAWSREGLSYNEQFFGPGTRLTVL.

This clone is labeled medium-sized. V is TRBV28 and J is TRBJ2-1; TRBD1 is a possible D gene (6 bases). This CDR3 contains 14 residues. V lost 6 bases and J lost 7, with 16 bases in between. In germline, CDR1 is MDHEN, CDR2 SYDVKM. As DNA, the CDR3 is TGTGCCAGCAGCCCACTTGGGCAGGGGAATGAGCAGTTCTTC. Translation: CASSPLGQGNEQFF.

This chain links TRBV30 with TRBJ2-1; 7 nucleotides agree with TRBD1. The CDR3 runs 11 residues. Trimming at V came to 3 bases and at J to 9 bases, leaving 2 bases not matched to a gene. CDR1 and CDR2 from the germline V gene are GTSNPN and SVGIG (reference sequence). The CDR3 sequence: CAWSHRGEQFF. CDR3 sequence (DNA): TGTGCCTGGAGCCACAGGGGTGAGCAGTTCTTC.

J is TRBJ2-5 and V is TRBV10-3; 8 bases are a match to TRBD1. There are 13 residues in the CDR3. The V segment lost 10 bases and the J segment 5 bases; nucleotides outside the gene matches: 9. From germline, CDR1 is ENHRY and CDR2 SYGVKD. CDR3 in amino acids: CASKGQALETQYF. The CDR3 DNA reads as TGTGCCAGCAAGGGACAGGCCCTCGAGACCCAGTACTTC.

The genes are TRBV7-2 and TRBJ2-3; the D is unclear. V dropped 3 bases and J dropped 3 bases, with 1 base sitting between them. There are 11 residues in the CDR3. From germline, CDR1 is SGHTA and CDR2 FQGNSA. This CDR3 is CASSLTDTQYF. CDR3 in DNA: TGTGCCAGCAGCTTGACAGATACGCAGTATTTT.

This clone was picked up a small number of times. The chain employs TRBV29-1 and TRBJ2-1, with 13 bases aligning to TRBD2. CDR1 and CDR2 from the germline V gene are SQVTM and ANQGSEA. J gave up 10 bases and V 6 bases, and 6 bases lay outside the gene matches. The CDR3 spans 13 residues. The CDR3 region has the DNA TGCAGCGTAGGACTAGCGGGAGACGGGGAGCAGTTCTTC. Its protein product is CSVGLAGDGEQFF.

This clone was counted a few times. The chain employs TRBV29-1 and TRBJ2-7; 9 bases are a match to TRBD2. The CDR3 sequence is 12 residues long. V dropped 1 base and J dropped 5; count of bases not matched to a gene: 0. The germline V gene has CDR1 SQVTM and CDR2 ANQGSEA. The CDR3 here is CSVEVAGDEQYF. As DNA, the CDR3 is TGCAGCGTTGAAGTAGCGGGAGACGAGCAGTACTTC.

This chain connects TRBV2 to TRBJ2-3, with a weak D call TRBD2 (6 bases). The length of the CDR3 is 14 residues. V dropped 4 bases and J dropped 6 bases, with 14 bases sitting between them. The germline V gene encodes CDR1 SNHLY and CDR2 FYNNEI. The CDR3 DNA reads as TGTGCCAGCAGTGTACGACTAGAGGTGGATACGCAGTATTTT. Translation: CASSVRLEVDTQYF.

The rearrangement joins TRBV2 to TRBJ2-1; no definite D call. This CDR3 is built from 11 residues. V lost 7 bases, J lost 5 bases, and 6 bases lay in between. Germline V gene lookup returns CDR1 SNHLY and CDR2 FYNNEI. In DNA, the CDR3 is TGTGCCAGCACGCAGGACAATGAGCAGTTCTTC. Protein: CASTQDNEQFF.

This chain uses TRBV27 with TRBJ2-3; TRBD2 matches 11 bases. CDR1 is MNHEY, CDR2 SMNVEV, per germline (reference sequence). The CDR3 loop spans 14 amino acids. J lost 4 bases, V lost 6 bases, and 3 bases had no gene match. CDR3 loop: CASRLAGGPDTQYF. The CDR3 DNA reads TGTGCCAGCAGGTTAGCGGGGGGGCCAGATACGCAGTATTTT.

The V call is TRBV29-1, the J call TRBJ2-7; D is ambiguous. Germline V gene sequence: CDR1 SQVTM, CDR2 ANQGSEA. The CDR3 contains 14 residues. Deletions cut 5 bases from V and 0 bases from J, with 14 bases between. CDR3 bases: TGCAGCGTTAGGCTAGTGCTGAACTCCTACGAGCAGTACTTC. Protein: CSVRLVLNSYEQYF.

V is TRBV30 and J is TRBJ2-4, with a weak D call TRBD2 (6 bases). Trimming cost V 2 bases and J 6 bases, with 8 bases left between them. The CDR3 contains 12 residues. In germline, CDR1 is GTSNPN, CDR2 SVGIG (reference sequence). In DNA, the CDR3 is TGTGCCTGGAGTCCACTAGCAAACATTCAGTACTTC. Protein: CAWSPLANIQYF.

This clone was counted between two and nine times. The V gene is TRBV4-1, the J gene TRBJ2-3; 11 bases map to TRBD2. Germline values: CDR1 MGHRA, CDR2 YSYEKL. V shed 3 bases, J shed 4 bases, and the junction held 3 bases outside the gene matches. The CDR3 has 15 amino acids. The CDR3, as DNA: TGCGCCAGCAGCCAGCTAGCGGGAGGTGCAGATACGCAGTATTTT. Its translation: CASSQLAGGADTQYF.

The genes are TRBV11-2 and TRBJ2-1, with D unresolved. Deletions cut 4 bases from V and 0 bases from J, with 10 bases between. This CDR3 is 15 amino acids long. Germline CDR1 reads SGHAT; CDR2 reads FQNNGV. CDR3 in amino acids: CASSSTVFSYNEQFF. The CDR3 region has the DNA TGTGCCAGCAGCTCCACAGTATTCTCCTACAATGAGCAGTTCTTC.

The chain links TRBV29-1 to TRBJ2-5, with D hard to call. Germline V gene data show CDR1 as SQVTM and CDR2 as ANQGSEA. V was trimmed by 6 bases and J by 2 bases, leaving 10 bases between them. The CDR3 consists of 12 residues. CDR3 bases: TGCAGCGTCGTATTCGATCAAGAGACCCAGTACTTC. It is translated as CSVVFDQETQYF.

V usage is TRBV27 and J usage is TRBJ2-7, with 13 bases lining up with TRBD2. CDR3 length equals 15 residues. Trimming cost V 5 bases and J 7 bases; bases outside gene matches: 8. Germline lookup yields CDR1 MNHEY and CDR2 SMNVEV (reference sequence). This CDR3 reads CASSPLGLAGDEQYF. For the CDR3, the DNA is TGTGCCAGCAGTCCGCTCGGACTAGCGGGGGATGAGCAGTACTTC.

The genes are TRBV30 and TRBJ1-3; D gene ambiguous. The CDR3 loop spans 14 amino acids. The V end lost 3 bases, the J end lost 8 bases, and 17 bases lay between the germline ends. CDR1 is GTSNPN, CDR2 SVGIG, per germline (reference sequence). CDR3 region: CAWSRAPLSDTIYF. The CDR3, as DNA: TGTGCCTGGAGCCGGGCCCCCCTATCGGACACCATATATTTT.

This clone was observed a handful of times. The chain recombines TRBV14 with TRBJ2-6; 11 bases align to TRBD2. Germline V gene lookup returns CDR1 SGHDN and CDR2 FVKESK. CDR3 length: 17 residues. The V gene end was trimmed by 5 bases and the J gene end by 0 bases; junction bases not matched to a gene: 3. The CDR3, as DNA: TGTGCCAGCAGCAGACTAGCGGGGATCTCTGGGGCCAACGTCCTGACTTTC. It specifies CASSRLAGISGANVLTF.

CDR3 region: CAWSPGQPGYTF. In DNA form, the CDR3 reads TGTGCCTGGAGTCCAGGACAGCCTGGCTACACCTTC. The chain employs TRBV30 and TRBJ1-2, with D possibly matching TRBD1 (6 bases). Trimming shortened V by 2 bases and J by 7 bases, and 11 bases separated the two germline ends. Germline CDR1 is GTSNPN and CDR2 is SVGIG (reference sequence). The CDR3 has 12 amino acids.